This T cell receptor (beta chain) stems from a study of blood T cell repertoires in COVID-19. As for the study in general: In each case, the material was cDNA or gDNA derived from T cells, B-cell-depleted T cells, or PBMCs.

Germline-derived CDR1 and CDR2 are KGHSH and LQKENI. The CDR3 sequence is 18 residues long. Trimming at V came to 3 bases and at J to 0 bases, leaving 10 bases not matched to a gene. Original processing methods: Using reference gene primer amplification, nucleated cell counts were estimated. Repertoires were generated with immunoSEQ multiplex PCR, while TCRdb's copy carries only in-frame clones and drops some. V and J calls and clone size are as listed in that table; D and trimming were resolved from the DNA. The table includes about 170,000 clones, around 83% detected once. The V gene is TRBV18, the J gene TRBJ1-3, with 8 positions matching TRBD1. The source of this sequence is a woman of 80 years or more in a cohort sampled during active or convalescent COVID-19. The sample comprised peripheral blood. For the CDR3, the DNA is TGTGCCAGCTCACCTCCCAGGGGGCCGGACTACTCTGGAAACACCATATATTTT. Translated, it gives CASSPPRGPDYSGNTIYF.